The clone carrying this TCR beta chain turned up a few times. What it recognizes is unknown. The data stem from a study of T cell repertoires in cytomegalovirus infection. Study in general: Signatures in public TCR beta sequences pointed to both CMV infection and matching HLA type. Points from the study as a whole: Dominant in the ex vivo response were TCR beta clonotypes restricted by HLA-C and specific for CMV. Carriage of CMV together with the relevant HLA was identifiable through cumulative public TCR beta family frequency.

TCRdb re-called the reads with MiXCR, one entry per CDR3 protein. The profile shows 600,000 to 800,000 distinct CDR3 sequences, 20% to 30% of them singletons. With 3 bases removed from V and 4 bases from J, the gap between germline ends came to 12 bases. The CDR3 runs 14 residues. CDR1 MNHEY and CDR2 SVGAGI come from the germline V gene. This clonotype was obtained from a human donor in good health (CMV status not recorded). Some clones in this sample may be carry-over from other donors' samples. This rearrangement joins TRBV6-5 to TRBJ2-5; D is uncertain. The specimen was CD8+ T cells from PBMCs. The CDR3 sequence: CASSYEGLGETQYF. The CDR3 coding sequence is TGTGCCAGCAGTTATGAAGGGCTGGGAGAGACCCAGTACTTC.